This TCR beta chain was documented in a study of TIL therapy for anti-PD-1-resistant metastatic lung cancer. In the study overall: Median tumor PD-L1 proportion score was approximately 6.3%. By whole-exome sequencing, median non-synonymous tumor mutation burden was over 1.2 mutations per megabase. Study-wide findings and caveats: Patients were highly selected, enriched for treatment-naive, never-smoker and oncogene-addicted cases. Infused TIL clonotypes partially replaced the baseline blood repertoire, then decayed over months.

Trimming stripped 8 bases from V and 0 bases from J, with 11 bases between. There are 13 residues in the CDR3. Germline loops: CDR1 MNHNS, CDR2 SASEGT. To note about this clone: Its antigen is undetermined.

The immunoSEQ assay was v3. This table comes from immunoSEQ multiplex PCR, and its TCRdb copy is limited to in-frame clones, with some not included. The sample yields 50,000 to 65,000 clones, approximately 69% seen once. Stated time point: pre-treatment sample, taken before nivolumab and TIL therapy. The sequence was collected from a person between 25 and 80 years old with non-small cell lung cancer. The chain is built from TRBV6-1 and TRBJ2-7, with D perhaps assigned TRBD1 or TRBD2 (5 bases each). Sequencing was performed on blood, taken at baseline. CDR3 nucleotide sequence: TGTGCCAGCGAGGGGAGTAGCTCCTACGAGCAGTACTTC. Translating gives CASEGSSSYEQYF.